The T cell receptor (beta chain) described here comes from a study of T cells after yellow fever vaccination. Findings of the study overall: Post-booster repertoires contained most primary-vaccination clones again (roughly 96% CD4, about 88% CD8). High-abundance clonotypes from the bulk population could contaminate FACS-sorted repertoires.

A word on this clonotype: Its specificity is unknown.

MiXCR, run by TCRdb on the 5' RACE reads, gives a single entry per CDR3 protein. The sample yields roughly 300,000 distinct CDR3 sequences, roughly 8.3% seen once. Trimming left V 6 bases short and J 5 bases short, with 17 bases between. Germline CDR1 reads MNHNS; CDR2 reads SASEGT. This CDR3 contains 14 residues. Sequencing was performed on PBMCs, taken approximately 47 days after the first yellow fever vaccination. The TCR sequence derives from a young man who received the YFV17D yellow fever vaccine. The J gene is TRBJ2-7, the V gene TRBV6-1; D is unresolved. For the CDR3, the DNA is TGTGCCAGCAGAGGCCCAAACGATGTCCACGAGCAGTACTTC. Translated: CASRGPNDVHEQYF.